Presented here are 22 T cell receptor beta chains from one specimen sequenced in a study of blood T cell repertoires in COVID-19. Repertoires were generated with immunoSEQ multiplex PCR, while TCRdb's copy carries only in-frame clones and drops some. The table has about 84,000 clones, 80% to 90% seen once. Sequences were obtained from peripheral blood. Source of these receptors: a man at least 80 years old with active or convalescent COVID-19.

The V and J genes are TRBV4-3 and TRBJ2-2, with 9 nucleotides matching TRBD2. Germline CDR1 is LGHNA and CDR2 is YSLEER. V gave up 0 bases and J gave up 6 bases; unmatched junction bases: 11. CDR3 size: 18 residues. The CDR3 DNA reads as TGCGCCAGCAGCCAAGAGGTGGTTAGCGGGGGACTCGCCGGGGAGCTGTTTTTT. This gives the protein CASSQEVVSGGLAGELFF.

This clone was counted a few times. The V and J genes are TRBV3-1 (or the pseudogene TRBV3-2) and TRBJ2-5; 7 nucleotides line up with TRBD2. The CDR3 contains 13 residues. Germline CDR1 LGHDT, CDR2 YNNKEL (reference sequence). V lost 1 base and J lost 5; bases outside the gene matches: 1. The CDR3 region has the DNA TGTGCCAGCAGCCAAGCACTAGCGGAGACCCAGTACTTC. It specifies CASSQALAETQYF.

The genes are TRBV12-5 and TRBJ1-1; the D is unclear. The V end lost 1 base, the J end lost 2 bases, and 14 bases lay between the germline ends. The CDR3 extends over 16 amino acids. CDR1 is LGHNT and CDR2 is FRNRAP in the germline V gene. The CDR3, as DNA: TGTGCTAGTGGTTTGGGATCAACCCGCGAAAACACTGAAGCTTTCTTT. Translated, it gives CASGLGSTRENTEAFF.

The chain joins TRBV6-2 or TRBV6-3 to TRBJ1-1, with a possible D match to TRBD1 (5 bases). The CDR3 loop spans 14 amino acids. Germline V gene lookup returns CDR1 MNHEY and CDR2 SVGEGT. Trimming cost V 7 bases and J 7 bases, with 19 bases left between them. The CDR3 DNA is TGTGCCAGCACCCCGAGGCGGGGGATTGGTGAAGCTTTCTTT. This codes for CASTPRRGIGEAFF.

The table lists this clone with a count of one. The chain uses TRBV18 and TRBJ1-1; no clear D. With 1 base removed from V and 2 bases from J, the gap between germline ends came to 5 bases. The length of the CDR3 is 13 residues. Germline CDR1 is KGHSH and CDR2 is LQKENI. In DNA form, the CDR3 reads TGTGCCAGCTCACCACACAAAAACACTGAAGCTTTCTTT. Protein sequence: CASSPHKNTEAFF.

V gene TRBV7-9 combines with J gene TRBJ1-2; D perhaps matches TRBD1 (5 bases). The V gene lost 5 bases and the J gene lost 4 bases, with 8 bases spanning the gap. Germline loops: CDR1 SEHNR, CDR2 FQNEAQ (reference sequence). The CDR3 runs 12 residues. DNA for the CDR3: TGTGCCAGCAGCCGAGACAGCTATGGCTACACCTTC. The encoded protein is CASSRDSYGYTF.

The CDR3 bases are TGTGCCACCAGTGATCGGGCGGGAGGGGGGGTCGTGCAGTTCTTC. This codes for CATSDRAGGGVVQFF. The genes are TRBV24-1 and TRBJ2-1, with TRBD2 matching over 9 bases. J was trimmed by 12 bases and V by 3 bases; bases with no gene match: 11. This CDR3 contains 15 residues. Germline V CDR1 and CDR2: KGHDR, SFDVKD.

The chain employs TRBV2 and TRBJ1-6; D is possibly TRBD1 (6 bases). Trimming took 7 bases from V and 9 from J, leaving 10 bases between them. The CDR3 spans 12 residues. The germline V gene has CDR1 SNHLY and CDR2 FYNNEI. CDR3 residues: CASTGDGSPLHF. DNA for the CDR3: TGTGCCAGCACAGGGGACGGTTCACCCCTCCACTTT. The whole variable domain, filled in from reference TRBV2 and TRBJ1-6, reads EPEVTQTPSHQVTQMGQEVILRCVPISNHLYFYWYRQILGQKVEFLVSFYNNEISEKSEIFDDQFSVERPDGSNFTLKIRSTKLEDSAMYFCASTGDGSPLHFGNGTRLTVT.

The rearrangement links TRBV18 to TRBJ2-1; TRBD2 aligns across 9 bases. Per germline, CDR1 KGHSH and CDR2 LQKENI. With 8 bases clipped from V and 8 bases from J, the junction kept 22 bases outside the gene matches. The CDR3 totals 18 residues. CDR3 residues: CASRRAGGHPPHNYEQFF. In DNA, the CDR3 is TGTGCCAGCCGAAGAGCGGGAGGTCACCCACCACACAATTATGAGCAGTTCTTC.

The chain employs TRBV7-8 and TRBJ1-2; D not certain. This CDR3 has 16 amino acids. The V end was cut by 5 bases, the J end by 4 bases, with 20 bases between. Germline values: CDR1 SGHVS, CDR2 FQNEAQ. Written as DNA, the CDR3 is TGTGCCAGCAGCGGCTACGACAAGGAAAGGATCTATGGCTACACCTTC. Protein product: CASSGYDKERIYGYTF.

The V gene is TRBV3-1 (or the pseudogene TRBV3-2), the J gene TRBJ2-5, with a possible D match to TRBD1 (6 bases). Trimming pared 1 base from V and 5 bases from J, leaving 14 bases between. The CDR3 length is 15 residues. From germline, CDR1 is LGHDT and CDR2 YNNKEL (reference sequence). The CDR3 reads CASSQGAGAVETQYF. For the CDR3, the DNA is TGTGCCAGCAGCCAAGGGGCAGGGGCGGTTGAGACCCAGTACTTC.

Here the CDR3 reads CASSKFPRTGGPSNQPQHF. The CDR3 DNA is TGTGCCAGCAGCAAATTCCCCAGGACGGGAGGGCCTAGCAATCAGCCCCAGCATTTT. This chain connects TRBV21-1 to TRBJ1-5. TRBV21-1 is a pseudogene segment. The length of the CDR3 is 19 residues.

The chain has TRBV4-1 and TRBJ2-7, with TRBD2 matching 11 bases. Germline V gene sequence: CDR1 MGHRA, CDR2 YSYEKL. After removal of 0 bases from V and 0 bases from J, the junction contained 13 bases not matched to a gene. This CDR3 region has 20 residues. CDR3 DNA sequence: TGCGCCAGCAGCCAAGAACCCGGACTAGCGGGCGGGGTTAGCTCCTACGAGCAGTACTTC. This sequence encodes CASSQEPGLAGGVSSYEQYF.

This chain joins TRBV7-9 and TRBJ2-2, with D possibly matching TRBD1 (5 bases). V was pared by 2 bases and J by 2 bases, with 12 bases between. The CDR3 consists of 16 residues. Germline-derived CDR1 and CDR2 are SEHNR and FQNEAQ (reference sequence). CDR3 bases: TGTGCCAGCAGCTTATACCTGGACATCAACACCGGGGAGCTGTTTTTT. It codes for CASSLYLDINTGELFF.

This sequence joins TRBV2 and TRBJ2-1; 7 nucleotides align to TRBD1. Germline V gene data show CDR1 as SNHLY and CDR2 as FYNNEI. V was pared by 6 bases and J by 0 bases, with 11 bases of the junction left unmatched. CDR3 length: 17 residues. In nucleotides, the CDR3 is TGTGCCAGCAGACTACCCCCGGGACAGAGCTCCTACAATGAGCAGTTCTTC. Its translation is CASRLPPGQSSYNEQFF.

The chain has TRBV5-1 and TRBJ2-1; 10 positions match TRBD2. CDR3 length: 19 amino acids. With 0 bases clipped from V and 8 bases from J, the junction kept 17 bases outside the gene matches. Germline CDR1 SGHRS, CDR2 YFSETQ. For the CDR3, the DNA is TGCGCCAGCAGCTTGGCCCATTATCTAGCGGGAGAGGACCGGGATGAGCAGTTCTTC. Translated, it gives CASSLAHYLAGEDRDEQFF.

The rearrangement uses TRBV5-1 and TRBJ1-2; TRBD1 matches at 9 bases. The CDR3 contains 17 residues. Germline loops: CDR1 SGHRS, CDR2 YFSETQ. The J segment lost 8 bases and the V segment lost 3 bases, leaving 17 bases of the junction unmatched. The CDR3 DNA sequence: TGCGCCAGCAGCTCGCTCCCCGGGACAGGGAGTGTGGGAGGCTACACCTTC. Protein product: CASSSLPGTGSVGGYTF.

This chain connects TRBV27 to TRBJ1-6, with D maybe TRBD1 (5 bases). The CDR3 totals 13 residues. Trimming left V 3 bases short and J 7 bases short, with 7 bases between. CDR1 is MNHEY, CDR2 SMNVEV, per germline (reference sequence). Here the CDR3 DNA reads TGTGCCAGCAGTTTGGGGGGGAATTCACCCCTCCACTTT. It codes for CASSLGGNSPLHF.

The chain employs TRBV30 and TRBJ1-5, with D possibly being TRBD1 (5 bases). Trimming pared 2 bases from V and 2 bases from J, leaving 16 bases between. CDR1 GTSNPN and CDR2 SVGIG come from the germline V gene (reference sequence). The length of the CDR3 is 16 residues. CDR3 amino acids: CAWSPRRGGGNQPQHF. The CDR3 DNA sequence: TGTGCCTGGAGTCCACGACGGGGCGGGGGCAATCAGCCCCAGCATTTT.

V usage is TRBV6-1 and J usage is TRBJ2-1; 11 bases are shared with TRBD2. Unmatched junction bases numbered 6, after V lost 6 bases and J lost 8 bases. This CDR3 comprises 14 residues. Per germline, CDR1 MNHNS and CDR2 SASEGT. The CDR3 loop is CASSRTSGLDEQFF. CDR3 coding DNA: TGTGCCAGCAGCCGGACTAGCGGGTTGGATGAGCAGTTCTTC.

This chain joins TRBV7-8 and TRBJ2-7, with 7 bases aligning to TRBD1. Germline V lookup: CDR1 SGHVS, CDR2 FQNEAQ. J was trimmed by 6 bases and V by 7 bases; bases with no gene match: 9. The CDR3 contains 13 residues. CDR3 sequence reads: CASNRGRGFEQYF. In nucleotides, the CDR3 is TGTGCCAGCAATAGGGGCAGGGGGTTCGAGCAGTACTTC.

The chain recombines TRBV5-6 with TRBJ2-1, with 8 bases identical to TRBD1. CDR1 is SGHDT, CDR2 YYEEEE, per germline. Trimming removed 4 bases from V and 9 bases from J; junction bases left unmatched: 6. The CDR3 is 13 residues long. The CDR3 is CASSIGQGGEQFF. CDR3 bases: TGTGCCAGCAGCATTGGACAGGGCGGTGAGCAGTTCTTC.